This T cell receptor beta chain derives from a study of T cell responses to AZD1222 COVID-19 vaccine. Across the study: The study pooled second doses at about 4 or about 12 weeks.

Repertoires were generated with immunoSEQ multiplex PCR, while TCRdb's copy carries only in-frame clones and drops some. Among roughly 190,000 clones listed, over 85% were seen once. Germline lookup yields CDR1 MNHEY and CDR2 SVGAGI. Germline trimming cut 6 bases from V and 1 base from J; bases unmatched to any gene: 8. The CDR3 contains 15 residues. V usage is TRBV6-5 and J usage is TRBJ1-1; 7 nucleotides align to TRBD1. Material: peripheral blood, obtained on day 0 of AZD1222 vaccination. The clonotype was recovered from an adult in good health. CDR3 region: CASSKTGNRNTEAFF. The CDR3 nucleotides read TGTGCCAGCAGCAAGACAGGGAACCGGAACACTGAAGCTTTCTTT.